The clone carrying this T cell receptor (beta chain) was counted only a few times. The data were obtained in a study of blood T cell repertoires in COVID-19. Overall study context: The origin of the acute and convalescent COVID-19 samples was the United States, Italy and Spain.

J gave up 6 bases and V 5 bases, and 4 bases lay outside the gene matches. Germline V gene sequence: CDR1 MDHEN, CDR2 SYDVKM. CDR3 size: 14 residues. Produced via immunoSEQ multiplex PCR; TCRdb's table is partial and in-frame only. The repertoire has some 190,000 clones, roughly 80% of them found once; the top ten carry over 6%. Sequenced: peripheral blood. This TCR was recovered from a woman of 80 years or more with COVID-19, enrolled during active disease. This rearrangement joins TRBV28 to TRBJ2-3, with 11 positions matching TRBD2. In DNA form, the CDR3 reads TGTGCCAGCAGTGTAGCGGGAGGGAAGGATACGCAGTATTTT. Protein sequence: CASSVAGGKDTQYF.